This T cell receptor (beta chain) was identified during a study of shared clonotypes between healthy human individuals. Background on the study: The donor pool was made up of a couple of women and three men aged 18 to 49.

The CDR3 runs to 13 residues. The V segment lost 8 bases and the J segment 6 bases; nucleotides outside the gene matches: 9. From germline, CDR1 is MNHNS and CDR2 SASEGT. When replicate PCRs were run on unsorted PBMC, they used 300 ng DNA, about 27,000 T cell genomes. Under the authors' procedure: For the immunoSEQ data, sequences were junction-only without quality scores, so filtering differed. TCRdb's copy holds only in-frame clones and misses some; the assay was immunoSEQ multiplex PCR. Clone size and the V and J calls come from that table; the DNA yielded D and trimming. The sample lists around 500,000 clones; 79% were seen once.

The chain links TRBV6-1 to TRBJ1-1, with TRBD1 identical over 7 bases. Input material: PBMCs. The receptor comes from a woman in her thirties or forties in good health. Some clones in this sample may be carry-over from other donors' samples. CDR3 in amino acids: CASVLTGTAEAFF. In DNA form, the CDR3 reads TGTGCCAGCGTTCTGACCGGGACAGCTGAAGCTTTCTTT.